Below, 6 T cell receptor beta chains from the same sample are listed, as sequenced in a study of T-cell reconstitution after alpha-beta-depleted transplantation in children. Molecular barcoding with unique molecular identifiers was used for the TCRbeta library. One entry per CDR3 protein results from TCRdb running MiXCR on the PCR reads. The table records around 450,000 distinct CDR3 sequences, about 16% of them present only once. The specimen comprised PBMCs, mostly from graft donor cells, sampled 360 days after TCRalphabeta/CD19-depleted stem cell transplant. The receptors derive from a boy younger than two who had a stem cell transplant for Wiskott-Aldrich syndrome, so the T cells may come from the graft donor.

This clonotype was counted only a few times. CDR3 amino acids: CASSLGRNNPTQYF. In nucleotides, the CDR3 is TGTGCCAGCAGTTTAGGCCGTAACAACCCTACGCAGTATTTT. This chain uses TRBV12-3 or TRBV12-4 with TRBJ2-3; no firm D call. The CDR3 consists of 14 residues. Trimming took off 1 base at V and 8 bases at J, with 13 bases between the two ends.

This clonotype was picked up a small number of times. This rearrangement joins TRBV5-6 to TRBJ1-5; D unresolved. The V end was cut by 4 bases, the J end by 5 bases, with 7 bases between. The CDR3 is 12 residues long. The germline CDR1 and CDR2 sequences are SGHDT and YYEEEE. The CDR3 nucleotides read TGTGCCAGCAGCCTGTGGGATCAGCCCCAGCATTTT. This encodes CASSLWDQPQHF.

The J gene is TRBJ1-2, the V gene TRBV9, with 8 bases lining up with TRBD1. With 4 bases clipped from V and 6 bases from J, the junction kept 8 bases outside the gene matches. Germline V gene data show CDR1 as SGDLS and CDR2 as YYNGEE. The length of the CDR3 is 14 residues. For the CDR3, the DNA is TGTGCCAGCAGCTTGACGGCAGGGGGCGATGGCTACACCTTC. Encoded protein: CASSLTAGGDGYTF.

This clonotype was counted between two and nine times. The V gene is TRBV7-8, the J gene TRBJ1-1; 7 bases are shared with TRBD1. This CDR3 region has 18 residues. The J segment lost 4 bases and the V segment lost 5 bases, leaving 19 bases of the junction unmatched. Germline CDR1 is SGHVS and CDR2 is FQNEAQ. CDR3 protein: CASSIGTGTALRSTEAFF. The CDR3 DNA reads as TGTGCCAGCAGCATAGGAACCGGGACAGCCCTTAGGAGCACTGAAGCTTTCTTT.

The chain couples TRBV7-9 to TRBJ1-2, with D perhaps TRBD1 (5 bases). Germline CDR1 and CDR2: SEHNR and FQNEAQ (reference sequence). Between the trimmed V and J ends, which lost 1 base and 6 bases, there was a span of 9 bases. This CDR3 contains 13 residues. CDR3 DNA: TGTGCCAGCAGCTTAGGGTGGGGCGATGGCTACACCTTC. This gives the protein CASSLGWGDGYTF. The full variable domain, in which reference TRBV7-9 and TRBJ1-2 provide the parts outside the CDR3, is DTGVSQNPRHKITKRGQNVTFRCDPISEHNRLYWYRQTLGQGPEFLTYFQNEAQLEKSRLLSDRFSAERPKGSFSTLEIQRTEQGDSAMYLCASSLGWGDGYTFGSGTRLTVV.

The CDR3 DNA sequence: TGCAGCGTTGAAAAGGACAGGGGGCACGAGCAGTACTTC. Protein sequence: CSVEKDRGHEQYF. The chain employs TRBV29-1 and TRBJ2-7; 11 nucleotides align to TRBD1. This CDR3 comprises 13 residues. Germline assignment: CDR1 SQVTM and CDR2 ANQGSEA. The ends lost 2 bases at V and 5 bases at J; junction bases unmatched: 2.